This record covers a single TCR beta chain. What this receptor recognizes is not known. Base qualities are not recorded, but no much larger clone differs from it by a single base. Other DNA sequences from this sample encode an identical CDR3 as well. CDR1 and CDR2 are read off the germline V gene as KGHSH and LQKENI. V is cut back by 3 bases and J by 6 bases, with 3 bases in the junction unmatched. The CDR3, cysteine through phenylalanine, is 14 amino acids long. This entry keeps only the CDR3 DNA: 42 bases, framed from base 1. The sample originates from a study of cytomegalovirus exposure and HLA in healthy donors (dated by TCRdb to about 2017). Concerning the study at large: A later analysis indicated that the 90 to 150 validation repertoires were generated on the platform also employed for the 720 or so repertoires of the first cohort. The study was designed to test whether signatures of past pathogen exposure could be identified by cataloging public T cell receptors. High-throughput TCR immunosequencing, statistical association of individual TCRs with disease status, and machine learning were combined to predict cytomegalovirus infection status. Along with the roughly 710-subject first cohort, a separate validation cohort of over a hundred different subjects was used. General findings and caveats noted by the study authors: The study listed 164 TCR beta chains as associated with cytomegalovirus. In both the original and validation cohorts, the classifier was reported to diagnose cytomegalovirus status with high specificity and sensitivity. According to the authors, the approach could potentially be generalized to other disease states and immunological phenotypes. A few of the identified cytomegalovirus-associated TCR beta chains were confirmed in vitro to be specific for cytomegalovirus antigens. Of the cluster scores, 94% were above 0 in a later analysis, which found that TCRs clustered in the first cohort also tended to co-occur in the 120 validation repertoires. All 130 or so repertoires were used to score co-occurrence in the validation cohort in a later analysis, because that analysis had no HLA typing for the cohort. Across donors, most TCR sequences were observed very rarely, whereas some public TCRs were present in many individuals.

The donors were included in the validation cohort of over a hundred subjects, a group kept apart from the roughly 670-subject first cohort. Libraries were built with the immunoSEQ multiplex PCR assay. Concerning the study's data processing: A statistical classification framework was developed to diagnose cytomegalovirus status using the catalog of TCR beta chain sequences. The table comes from immuneACCESS by way of TCRdb, which keeps in-frame sequences with V and J called. Part of the clones is missing from these tables; in studies checked, under half for an unresolved V gene and the rest for unknown reasons. That table is the source of V, J and clone size, and D and trimming were worked out from the DNA. Recorded for this sample are roughly 250,000 clones; approximately 86% of them occurred a single time. Of the sample, 1% to 1.5% falls within the top ten clones.

Material for sequencing was PBMCs. This receptor was obtained from a woman in her thirties in good health and CMV-seropositive. The chain joins TRBV18 to TRBJ2-1; 9 of the junction bases match TRBD1. The DNA sequence is given as TGTGCCAGCTCACCCACGACAGGGGGCAATGAGCAGTTCTTC. This encodes CASSPTTGGNEQFF.